Each of the 12 T cell receptor beta chains below was sequenced from the same sample in a study of T cell repertoires in cytomegalovirus infection. MiXCR, applied by TCRdb to the reads, yields one record per CDR3 protein. The repertoire includes about 570,000 distinct CDR3 sequences, just under 40% of them detected once, and about 48% sits in the top ten. These receptors have no identified antigens. The input for sequencing was cultured PBMCs, taken from culture after CMV antigen stimulation. These receptors were collected from a human donor in good health (CMV status not recorded). Some clones in this sample may be carry-over from other donors' samples.

In its sample, this clonotype was seen many times. V is TRBV7-2 and J is TRBJ2-1; TRBD2 aligns across 7 bases. V was clipped by 2 bases and J by 7 bases; unmatched bases: 5. The germline V gene encodes CDR1 SGHTA and CDR2 FQGNSA. CDR3 length: 14 amino acids. CDR3 bases: TGTGCCAGCAGCTTATTTGGGACTAAAAATGAGCAGTTCTTC. Protein: CASSLFGTKNEQFF.

The chain joins TRBV5-3 to TRBJ1-6; maybe TRBD1 (5 bases). TRBV5-3 is sorted into the ORF group, with uncertain function. Trimming shortened V by 8 bases and J by 4 bases, and 16 bases separated the two germline ends. The CDR3 covers 15 residues. As DNA, the CDR3 is TGTGCCAGCAGTAGACGGGGCCTTTATAATTCACCCCTCCACTTT. Protein sequence: CASSRRGLYNSPLHF.

This clonotype was picked up a small number of times. The chain has TRBV7-2 and TRBJ1-2; 8 nucleotides line up with TRBD1. The germline CDR1 and CDR2 sequences are SGHTA and FQGNSA. With 6 bases clipped from V and 4 bases from J, the junction kept 4 bases outside the gene matches. The CDR3 is made up of 13 amino acids. DNA of the CDR3: TGTGCCAGCAGAGTAGACAGGGGCTATGGCTACACCTTC. Translating gives CASRVDRGYGYTF.

The genes are TRBV11-2 and TRBJ2-1, with D unresolved. The V and J ends lost 0 bases and 12 bases respectively, with 9 bases between them. Germline V gene sequence: CDR1 SGHAT, CDR2 FQNNGV. The length of the CDR3 is 12 residues. CDR3 sequence: CASSLEASGQFF. The DNA of the CDR3 is TGTGCCAGCAGCTTAGAAGCGTCGGGGCAGTTCTTC.

The J gene is TRBJ1-1, the V gene TRBV5-1, with D unclear. Germline lookup yields CDR1 SGHRS and CDR2 YFSETQ. This CDR3 has 13 amino acids. Trimming cost V 4 bases and J 1 base, with 8 bases left between them. The CDR3 region is CASSRAENTEAFF. The CDR3 DNA follows: TGCGCCAGCAGCCGAGCAGAGAACACTGAAGCTTTCTTT.

This clonotype was observed a handful of times. V usage is TRBV27 and J usage is TRBJ2-3, with D possibly being TRBD2 (6 bases). From germline, CDR1 is MNHEY and CDR2 SMNVEV (reference sequence). This CDR3 has 17 amino acids. Trimming removed 2 bases at V and 2 bases at J, with 17 bases between. The CDR3 spells CASSLGVGGLNTDTQYF. CDR3 bases: TGTGCCAGCAGTTTAGGGGTCGGGGGACTGAACACAGATACGCAGTATTTT.

This clonotype was counted once. This chain connects TRBV7-2 to TRBJ2-1; tentatively, D is TRBD1 (5 bases). The germline CDR1 and CDR2 sequences are SGHTA and FQGNSA. V lost 5 bases and J 3 bases, leaving 11 bases between the germline ends. The CDR3 has 14 residues. CDR3 bases: TGTGCCAGCAGCAAAAAAGGGGACTACAATGAGCAGTTCTTC. Its translation: CASSKKGDYNEQFF.

This clonotype was counted between two and nine times. The rearrangement uses TRBV6-5 and TRBJ1-6; the D is unclear. This CDR3 region has 13 residues. The V end lost 6 bases, the J end lost 8 bases, and 11 bases lay between the germline ends. Germline CDR1 is MNHEY and CDR2 is SVGAGI. The CDR3 coding sequence is TGTGCCAGCAGACCGGGGTTATATTCACCCCTCCACTTT. As protein: CASRPGLYSPLHF.

This chain links TRBV20-1 with TRBJ1-2, with a weak D call TRBD1 (6 bases). CDR1 is DFQATT, CDR2 SNEGSKA, per germline (reference sequence). The CDR3 spans 13 residues. Deletions cut 4 bases from V and 3 bases from J, with 12 bases between. CDR3 sequence reads: CSANLRTDYGYTF. In nucleotides, the CDR3 is TGCAGTGCTAATCTCCGGACAGACTATGGCTACACCTTC.

The rearrangement links TRBV12-3 or TRBV12-4 to TRBJ2-7, with D maybe TRBD1 (5 bases). V was clipped by 3 bases and J by 3 bases, with 12 bases between them. The CDR3 has 14 amino acids. CDR3 nucleotide sequence: TGTGCCAGCAGTTTTGCCAGGGCAAACTACGAGCAGTACTTC. The encoded protein is CASSFARANYEQYF.

This clonotype was counted between two and nine times. The gene calls are TRBV7-2 and TRBJ2-3; 9 bases are shared with TRBD2. With V trimmed by 1 base and J by 1 base, 15 bases remained unmatched. This CDR3 contains 20 residues. Germline CDR1 and CDR2: SGHTA and FQGNSA. The CDR3 loop reads CASSLVEAGGLPDGTDTQYF. The DNA for the CDR3 is TGTGCCAGCAGCTTAGTTGAAGCGGGAGGACTACCCGATGGCACAGATACGCAGTATTTT.

This clonotype showed up just a few times. The rearrangement joins TRBV6-1 to TRBJ2-6; the D gene is possibly TRBD2 (5 bases). The V end was cut by 6 bases, the J end by 0 bases, with 6 bases between. Per the germline V gene, CDR1 is MNHNS and CDR2 is SASEGT. The CDR3 runs 14 residues. The CDR3 DNA reads as TGTGCCAGCAGGGAGGTCTCTGGGGCCAACGTCCTGACTTTC. This gives the protein CASREVSGANVLTF.